The clone carrying this TCR beta chain was seen ten or more times. The data are from a study of Graves' ophthalmopathy and Graves' hyperthyroidism. The germline CDR1 and CDR2 sequences are MNHEY and SVGAGI. V dropped 8 bases and J dropped 1; count of bases not matched to a gene: 10. The length of the CDR3 is 16 residues. Amplifying from RNA transcripts, the study obtained TCR beta CDR3 regions. The first-round RT-PCR employed HTBI primers together with the Qiagen OneStep RT-PCR kit. A multiplex PCR was then performed as the second round. One entry per CDR3 protein, called by TCRdb with MiXCR from the multiplex PCR reads. The sample holds roughly 400,000 distinct CDR3 sequences, around 20% seen once.

The sequenced sample consisted of peripheral blood. This receptor was taken from a woman between 18 and 30 years old with Graves' ophthalmopathy. This chain links TRBV6-5 with TRBJ2-2; 7 positions match TRBD1. The DNA for the CDR3 is TGTGCCAGCCGGCCTCGACAGGGACAGAACACCGGGGAGCTGTTTTTT. This encodes CASRPRQGQNTGELFF.